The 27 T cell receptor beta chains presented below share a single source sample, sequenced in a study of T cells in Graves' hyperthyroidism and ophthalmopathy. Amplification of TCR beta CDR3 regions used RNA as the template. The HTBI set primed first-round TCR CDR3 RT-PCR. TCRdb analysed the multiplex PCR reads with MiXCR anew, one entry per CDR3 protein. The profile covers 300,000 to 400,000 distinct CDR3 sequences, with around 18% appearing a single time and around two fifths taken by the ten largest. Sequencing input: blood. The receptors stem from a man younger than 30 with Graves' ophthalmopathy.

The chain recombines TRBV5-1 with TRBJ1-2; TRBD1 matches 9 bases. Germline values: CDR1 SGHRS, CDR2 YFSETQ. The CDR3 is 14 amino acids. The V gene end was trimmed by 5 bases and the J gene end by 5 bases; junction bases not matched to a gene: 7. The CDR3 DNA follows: TGCGCCAGCAGTTTCGGACAGGGGAGATATGGCTACACCTTC. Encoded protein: CASSFGQGRYGYTF.

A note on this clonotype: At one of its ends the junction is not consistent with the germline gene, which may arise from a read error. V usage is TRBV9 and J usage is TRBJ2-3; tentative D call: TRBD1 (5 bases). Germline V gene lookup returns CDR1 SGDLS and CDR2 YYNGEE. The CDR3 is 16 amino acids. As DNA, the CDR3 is TGTGCCAACAGCGTAGGCGAAGGGGCTAGCACAGATACGCAGTATTTT. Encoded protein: CANSVGEGASTDTQYF. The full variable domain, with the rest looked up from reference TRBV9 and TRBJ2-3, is DSGVTQTPKHLITATGQRVTLRCSPRSGDLSVYWYQQSLDQGLQFLIQYYNGEERAKGNILERFSAQQFPDLHSELNLSSLELGDSALYFCANSVGEGASTDTQYFGPGTRLTVL.

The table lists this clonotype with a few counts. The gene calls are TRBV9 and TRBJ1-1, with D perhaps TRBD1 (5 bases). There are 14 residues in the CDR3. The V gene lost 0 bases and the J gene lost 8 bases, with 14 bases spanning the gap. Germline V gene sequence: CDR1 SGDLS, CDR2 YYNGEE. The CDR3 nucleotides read TGTGCCAGCAGCGTAGGGGGTAGAGGGGCGGAAGCTTTCTTT. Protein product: CASSVGGRGAEAFF.

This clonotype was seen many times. The CDR3 reads CASCPSGENIQYF. CDR3 DNA sequence: TGTGCCAGCTGCCCCAGCGGGGAAAACATTCAGTACTTC. The V and J genes are TRBV2 and TRBJ2-4; 7 nucleotides match TRBD2. This CDR3 spans 13 amino acids. Germline V lookup: CDR1 SNHLY, CDR2 FYNNEI. V trimming: 8 bases; J trimming: 5 bases; junction bases outside the gene matches: 6.

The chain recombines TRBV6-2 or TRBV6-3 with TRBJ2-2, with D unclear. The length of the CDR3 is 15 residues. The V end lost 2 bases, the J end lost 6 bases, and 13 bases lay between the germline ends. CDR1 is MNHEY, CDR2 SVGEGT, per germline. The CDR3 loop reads CASSYALRGPGELFF. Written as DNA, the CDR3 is TGTGCCAGCAGTTACGCTCTCCGAGGTCCCGGGGAGCTGTTTTTT.

The CDR3 reads CASSSKGTGGNEAFF. CDR3 bases: TGCGCCAGCAGCTCGAAAGGGACAGGGGGCAATGAAGCTTTCTTT. The chain joins TRBV5-1 to TRBJ1-1; TRBD1 agrees at 12 bases. The CDR3 loop spans 15 amino acids. V shed 3 bases and J 7 bases; nucleotides not matched to a gene: 7. Germline loops: CDR1 SGHRS, CDR2 YFSETQ.

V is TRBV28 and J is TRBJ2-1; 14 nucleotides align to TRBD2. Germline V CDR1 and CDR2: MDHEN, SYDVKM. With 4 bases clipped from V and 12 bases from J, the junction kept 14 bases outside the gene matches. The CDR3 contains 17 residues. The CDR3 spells CASSYAQGLAGEVLQFF. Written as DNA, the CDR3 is TGTGCCAGCAGTTACGCTCAGGGACTAGCGGGAGAAGTGCTGCAGTTCTTC. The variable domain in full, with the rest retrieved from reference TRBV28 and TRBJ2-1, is DVKVTQSSRYLVKRTGEKVFLECVQDMDHENMFWYRQDPGLGLRLIYFSYDVKMKEKGDIPEGYSVSREKKERFSLILESASTNQTSMYLCASSYAQGLAGEVLQFFGPGTRLTVL.

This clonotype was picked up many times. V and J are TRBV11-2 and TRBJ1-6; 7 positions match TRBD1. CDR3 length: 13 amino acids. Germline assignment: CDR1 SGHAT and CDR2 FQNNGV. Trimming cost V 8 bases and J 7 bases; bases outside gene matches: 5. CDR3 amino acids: CASRARGNSPLHF. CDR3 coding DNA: TGTGCCAGCCGGGCCAGGGGGAATTCACCCCTCCACTTT.

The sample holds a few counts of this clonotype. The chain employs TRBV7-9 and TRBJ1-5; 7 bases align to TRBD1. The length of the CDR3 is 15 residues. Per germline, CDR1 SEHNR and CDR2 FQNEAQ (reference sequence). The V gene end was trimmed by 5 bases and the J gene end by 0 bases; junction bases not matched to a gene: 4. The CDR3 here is CASSPRGDSNQPQHF. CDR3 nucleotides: TGTGCCAGCAGCCCCAGGGGGGATAGCAATCAGCCCCAGCATTTT.

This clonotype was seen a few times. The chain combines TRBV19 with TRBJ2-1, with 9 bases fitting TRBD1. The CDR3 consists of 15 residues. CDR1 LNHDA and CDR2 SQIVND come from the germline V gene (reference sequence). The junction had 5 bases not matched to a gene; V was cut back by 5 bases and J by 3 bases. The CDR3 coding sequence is TGTGCCAGTAGTGCCGGGACAGGGTTCTACAATGAGCAGTTCTTC. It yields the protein CASSAGTGFYNEQFF.

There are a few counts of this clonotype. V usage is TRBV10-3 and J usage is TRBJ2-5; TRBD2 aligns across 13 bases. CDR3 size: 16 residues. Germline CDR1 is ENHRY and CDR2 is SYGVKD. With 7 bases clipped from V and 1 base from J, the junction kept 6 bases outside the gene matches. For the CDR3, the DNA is TGTGCCATCATCGGACTAGCGGGGGTCCTCCAAGAGACCCAGTACTTC. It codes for CAIIGLAGVLQETQYF.

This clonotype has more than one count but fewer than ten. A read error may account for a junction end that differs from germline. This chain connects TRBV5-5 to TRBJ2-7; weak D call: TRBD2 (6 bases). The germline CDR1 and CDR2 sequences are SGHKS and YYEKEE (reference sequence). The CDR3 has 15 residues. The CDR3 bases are TGCGCCAGCAGTCTAATTCTGGGACTTCCCGACGAGCAGTACTTC. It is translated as CASSLILGLPDEQYF.

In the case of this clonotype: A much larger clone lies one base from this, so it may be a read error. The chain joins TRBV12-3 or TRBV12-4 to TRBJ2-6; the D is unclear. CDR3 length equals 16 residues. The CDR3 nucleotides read TGTGCCAGCAGTCCCGGACCCCGACTCAAGGCCAACGTCCTGGCTTTC. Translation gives CASSPGPRLKANVLAF.

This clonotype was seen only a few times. The CDR3 region is CASSLGTIQYF. CDR3 DNA: TGTGCCAGCAGCTTAGGAACCATTCAGTACTTC. The chain combines TRBV11-2 with TRBJ2-4, with unresolved D. The ends were cut back, 1 base at V and 9 bases at J, with 4 bases in the middle. Per germline, CDR1 SGHAT and CDR2 FQNNGV. CDR3 length: 11 amino acids.

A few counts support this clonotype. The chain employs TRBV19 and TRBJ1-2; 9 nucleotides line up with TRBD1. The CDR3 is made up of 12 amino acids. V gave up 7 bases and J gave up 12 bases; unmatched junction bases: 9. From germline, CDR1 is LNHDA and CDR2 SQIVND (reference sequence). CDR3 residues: CASTSGTGSHTF. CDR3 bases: TGTGCCAGTACCTCCGGGACAGGGAGCCACACCTTC.

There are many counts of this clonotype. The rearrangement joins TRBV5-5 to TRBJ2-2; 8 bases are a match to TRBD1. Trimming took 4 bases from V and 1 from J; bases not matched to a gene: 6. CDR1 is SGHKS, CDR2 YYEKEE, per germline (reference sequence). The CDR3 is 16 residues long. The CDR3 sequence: CASSITGTGNTGELFF. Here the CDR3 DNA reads TGTGCCAGCAGCATTACCGGGACAGGGAACACCGGGGAGCTGTTTTTT.

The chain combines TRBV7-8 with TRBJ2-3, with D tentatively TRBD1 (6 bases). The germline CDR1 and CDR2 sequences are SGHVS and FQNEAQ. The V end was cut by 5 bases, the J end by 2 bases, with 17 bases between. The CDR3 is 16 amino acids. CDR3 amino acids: CASSQSDSIHTDTQYF. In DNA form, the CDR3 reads TGTGCCAGCAGCCAATCGGACAGTATACACACAGATACGCAGTATTTT.

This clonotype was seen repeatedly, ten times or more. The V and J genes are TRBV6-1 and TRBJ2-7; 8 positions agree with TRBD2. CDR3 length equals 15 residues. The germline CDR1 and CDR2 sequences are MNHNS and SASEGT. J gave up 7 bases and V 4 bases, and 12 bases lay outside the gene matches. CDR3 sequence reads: CASSATAGVAWEQYF. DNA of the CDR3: TGTGCCAGCAGTGCCACAGCGGGAGTGGCATGGGAGCAGTACTTC.

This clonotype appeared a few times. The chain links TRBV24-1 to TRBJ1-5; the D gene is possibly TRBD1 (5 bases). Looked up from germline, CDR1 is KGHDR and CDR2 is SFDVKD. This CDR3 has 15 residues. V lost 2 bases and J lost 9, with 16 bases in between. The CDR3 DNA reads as TGTGCCACCAGTGATTCCCCCGCCCAGGGTGTGCCCCAGCATTTT. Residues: CATSDSPAQGVPQHF.

The CDR3 reads CASSPGGARDYGYTF. CDR3 bases: TGTGCCAGCAGCCCCGGTGGAGCTCGGGACTATGGCTACACCTTC. The chain joins TRBV5-6 to TRBJ1-2; D not resolved. This CDR3 is 15 amino acids long. The ends were cut back, 4 bases at V and 3 bases at J, with 16 bases in the middle. Germline loops: CDR1 SGHDT, CDR2 YYEEEE.

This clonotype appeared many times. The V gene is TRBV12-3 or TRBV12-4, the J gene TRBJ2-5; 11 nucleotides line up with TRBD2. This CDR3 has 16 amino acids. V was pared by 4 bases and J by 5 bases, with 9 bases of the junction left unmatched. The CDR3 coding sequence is TGTGCCAGCAGTTGGGGGATAGCGGGGGGGCCGGAGACCCAGTACTTC. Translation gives CASSWGIAGGPETQYF.

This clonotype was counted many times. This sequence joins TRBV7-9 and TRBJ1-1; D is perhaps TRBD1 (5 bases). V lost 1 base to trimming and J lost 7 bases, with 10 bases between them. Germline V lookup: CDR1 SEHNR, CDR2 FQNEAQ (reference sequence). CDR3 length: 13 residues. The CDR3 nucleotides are TGTGCCAGCAGCTTAGGGGGACTGGTTGAAGCTTTCTTT. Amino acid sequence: CASSLGGLVEAFF. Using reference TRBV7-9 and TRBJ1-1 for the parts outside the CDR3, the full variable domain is DTGVSQNPRHKITKRGQNVTFRCDPISEHNRLYWYRQTLGQGPEFLTYFQNEAQLEKSRLLSDRFSAERPKGSFSTLEIQRTEQGDSAMYLCASSLGGLVEAFFGQGTRLTVV.

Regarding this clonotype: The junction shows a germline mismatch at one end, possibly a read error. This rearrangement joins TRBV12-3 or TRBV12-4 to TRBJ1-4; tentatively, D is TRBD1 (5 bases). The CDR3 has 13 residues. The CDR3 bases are TGTGCCAGCAGTTTTTTTAGTGGGGCAGGAACGATTTTT. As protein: CASSFFSGAGTIF.

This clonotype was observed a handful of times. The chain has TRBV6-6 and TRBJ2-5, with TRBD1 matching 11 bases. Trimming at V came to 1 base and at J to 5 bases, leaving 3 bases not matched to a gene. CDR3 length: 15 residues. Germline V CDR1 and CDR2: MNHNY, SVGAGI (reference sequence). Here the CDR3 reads CASSYWGQGGETQYF. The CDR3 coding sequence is TGTGCCAGCAGTTACTGGGGACAGGGGGGCGAGACCCAGTACTTC.

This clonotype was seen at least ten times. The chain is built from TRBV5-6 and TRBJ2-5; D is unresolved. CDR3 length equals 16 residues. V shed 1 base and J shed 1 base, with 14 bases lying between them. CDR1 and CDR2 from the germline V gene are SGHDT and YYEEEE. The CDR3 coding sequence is TGTGCCAGCAGCTTGTTTGTCCGGGTGGGCCAAGAGACCCAGTACTTC. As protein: CASSLFVRVGQETQYF.

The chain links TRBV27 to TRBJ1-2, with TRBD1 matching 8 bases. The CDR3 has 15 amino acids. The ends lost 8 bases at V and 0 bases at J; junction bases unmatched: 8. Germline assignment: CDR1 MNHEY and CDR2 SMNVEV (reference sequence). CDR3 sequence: CASAGQGLANYGYTF. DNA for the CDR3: TGTGCCAGCGCCGGACAGGGCTTAGCTAACTATGGCTACACCTTC.

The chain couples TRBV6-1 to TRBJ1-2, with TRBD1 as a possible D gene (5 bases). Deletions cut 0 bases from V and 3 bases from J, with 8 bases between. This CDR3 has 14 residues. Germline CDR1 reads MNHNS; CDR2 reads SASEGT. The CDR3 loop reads CASSEASQDYGYTF. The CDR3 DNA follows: TGTGCCAGCAGTGAAGCGTCACAGGACTATGGCTACACCTTC.